This T cell receptor (beta chain) was sequenced for a study of cytomegalovirus exposure and HLA in healthy donors. Germline-derived CDR1 and CDR2 are GTSNPN and SVGIG (reference sequence). Unmatched junction bases numbered 11, after V lost 4 bases and J lost 3 bases. The CDR3 has 15 amino acids. Both 60 Vbeta primers and 13 Jbeta primers went into the PCR. Sequencing was performed with immunoSEQ multiplex PCR; in TCRdb, only in-frame clones are kept and a portion is missing. The data show around 150,000 clones, roughly 83% seen once. The chain has TRBV30 and TRBJ1-2; 7 nucleotides line up with TRBD1. This clonotype was obtained from a human donor in good health. Source material: PBMCs. CDR3 nucleotides: TGTGCCTGGACGTGGGGGACAGTAGGCGACTATGGCTACACCTTC. It is translated as CAWTWGTVGDYGYTF.